The clone carrying this T cell receptor beta chain was seen many times. This CDR3 region has 15 residues. V dropped 4 bases and J dropped 3; count of bases not matched to a gene: 5. Looked up from germline, CDR1 is SGHTA and CDR2 is FQGNSA. The sample originates from a study of T cells in Graves' hyperthyroidism and ophthalmopathy. Amplification of TCR beta CDR3 regions was performed using RNA transcripts as template. With the HTBI primer set, the TCR CDR3 went through a first round of RT-PCR. Each CDR3 protein gets one entry after TCRdb re-called the multiplex PCR reads with MiXCR. The sample carries over 700,000 distinct CDR3 sequences, about 35% recorded once. In making diagnoses, clinical symptoms, serum thyroxine and TRAb, thyroid ultrasound and orbital computed tomography were all used.

This rearrangement joins TRBV7-2 to TRBJ1-5, with 8 positions matching TRBD1. The specimen sequenced was blood. This clonotype was obtained from a woman aged 40 to 55 with Graves' hyperthyroidism. The CDR3 DNA reads as TGTGCCAGCAGCTATGGACAGGGCTACAATCAGCCCCAGCATTTT. Its translation: CASSYGQGYNQPQHF.